These 14 T cell receptor beta chains were all obtained from the same sample, sequenced in a study of CD8 T cells in ankylosing spondylitis. A single record per CDR3 protein comes from TCRdb applying MiXCR to the 5' RACE reads. The repertoire holds about 250,000 distinct CDR3 sequences, with roughly 32% as singletons. The sequenced material came from blood, either unsorted or a sorted T cell fraction (not recorded which). These receptors originate from a male donor with ankylosing spondylitis or in good health (not recorded which).

A few counts support this clonotype. This chain links TRBV20-1 with TRBJ2-1; TRBD2 aligns across 11 bases. V shed 6 bases, J shed 2 bases, and the junction held 9 bases outside the gene matches. The CDR3 is made up of 16 amino acids. The germline CDR1 and CDR2 sequences are DFQATT and SNEGSKA (reference sequence). The CDR3 reads CSAWGPSGGPYNEQFF. The CDR3 region has the DNA TGCAGTGCATGGGGCCCTAGCGGGGGGCCCTACAATGAGCAGTTCTTC.

V gene TRBV15 combines with J gene TRBJ2-3, with D hard to call. CDR1 is LNHNV, CDR2 YYDKDF, per germline (reference sequence). With 0 bases removed from V and 1 base from J, the gap between germline ends came to 2 bases. The CDR3 totals 13 residues. The chain's CDR3 is CATSRDRTDTQYF. The CDR3 coding sequence is TGTGCCACCAGCAGAGATCGCACAGATACGCAGTATTTT.

This clonotype was found many times. The rearrangement joins TRBV6-2 or TRBV6-3 to TRBJ1-2; D gene ambiguous. The CDR3 runs to 17 residues. Trimming removed 8 bases from V and 5 bases from J, with 27 bases in between. CDR1 is MNHEY and CDR2 is SVGEGT in the germline V gene. DNA of the CDR3: TGTGCCAGCGAGCCACTACCCGACGTGAGAACGAAATATGGCTACACCTTC. Amino acid sequence: CASEPLPDVRTKYGYTF.

The gene calls are TRBV10-2 and TRBJ1-5, with 8 bases matching TRBD1. CDR3 size: 13 residues. In germline, CDR1 is WSHSY, CDR2 SAAADI. The junction had 6 bases not matched to a gene; V was cut back by 5 bases and J by 9 bases. CDR3 protein: CASSKTGVGPQHF. In DNA form, the CDR3 reads TGCGCCAGCAGTAAGACAGGGGTAGGGCCCCAGCATTTT.

The gene calls are TRBV5-1 and TRBJ2-5, with TRBD2 identical over 7 bases. The CDR3 is 12 amino acids. CDR1 and CDR2 (germline): SGHRS, YFSETQ. V lost 7 bases to trimming and J lost 2 bases; unmatched junction nucleotides: 2. The CDR3, as DNA: TGCGCCAGCGGAGCGGGACAAGAGACCCAGTACTTC. Amino acids: CASGAGQETQYF.

This clonotype came up a few times. The CDR3 coding sequence is TGTGCCAGCAGCTTGGGGGGGGGCACGTACAATGAGCAGTTCTTC. Protein: CASSLGGGTYNEQFF. The V gene is TRBV5-6, the J gene TRBJ2-1, with D possibly TRBD2 on 7 matching bases. In germline, CDR1 is SGHDT, CDR2 YYEEEE. The CDR3 is 15 residues long. The V end lost 0 bases, the J end lost 4 bases, and 11 bases lay between the germline ends.

This chain joins TRBV12-3 or TRBV12-4 and TRBJ1-3; D might be TRBD1 (5 bases). The CDR3 contains 18 residues. V lost 7 bases and J lost 0, with 22 bases in between. The CDR3 loop is CASNPPIGGTNSGNTIYF. In DNA, the CDR3 is TGTGCCAGCAATCCACCCATCGGGGGGACCAACTCTGGAAACACCATATATTTT.

The chain joins TRBV6-5 to TRBJ2-5; the match to TRBD2 covers 9 bases. CDR3 length equals 16 residues. The V segment lost 3 bases and the J segment 1 base; nucleotides outside the gene matches: 6. From germline, CDR1 is MNHEY and CDR2 SVGAGI. Here the CDR3 DNA reads TGTGCCAGCAGTTATGGCGGGGGGGTCACCCAAGAGACCCAGTACTTC. This codes for CASSYGGGVTQETQYF.

The chain links TRBV12-3 or TRBV12-4 to TRBJ2-7; possible D gene TRBD1, 6 bases. This CDR3 region has 14 residues. V gave up 6 bases and J gave up 7 bases, with 19 bases separating them. The CDR3 nucleotides are TGTGCCAGCAGCCCCGGACAGATCTACGCTGAGCAGTACTTC. Translated, it gives CASSPGQIYAEQYF.

The gene calls are TRBV4-1 and TRBJ1-1; TRBD1 is a possible D gene (5 bases). Germline loops: CDR1 MGHRA, CDR2 YSYEKL. V lost 0 bases to trimming and J lost 5 bases, with 10 bases between them. CDR3 length: 14 residues. CDR3 coding DNA: TGCGCCAGCAGCCAAGACCCAGGGCCAACTGAAGCTTTCTTT. It specifies CASSQDPGPTEAFF.

This chain links TRBV9 with TRBJ2-1, with 7 nucleotides matching TRBD1. Trimming cost V 6 bases and J 8 bases; bases outside gene matches: 8. Per the germline V gene, CDR1 is SGDLS and CDR2 is YYNGEE. CDR3 size: 13 residues. This chain's CDR3 is CASTRDRVDEQFF. The CDR3 DNA reads as TGTGCCAGCACCCGCGACAGGGTCGATGAGCAGTTCTTC. Using reference TRBV9 and TRBJ2-1 for the parts outside the CDR3, the full variable domain is DSGVTQTPKHLITATGQRVTLRCSPRSGDLSVYWYQQSLDQGLQFLIQYYNGEERAKGNILERFSAQQFPDLHSELNLSSLELGDSALYFCASTRDRVDEQFFGPGTRLTVL.

The chain couples TRBV10-3 to TRBJ2-3; D perhaps matches TRBD2 (7 bases). Trimming removed 3 bases at V and 0 bases at J, with 10 bases between. The CDR3 contains 15 residues. Germline values: CDR1 ENHRY, CDR2 SYGVKD. The CDR3, as DNA: TGTGCCATCAGTGAAAGGGGGGGAAGCACAGATACGCAGTATTTT. It encodes CAISERGGSTDTQYF.

This clonotype occurred once. The chain employs TRBV12-3 or TRBV12-4 and TRBJ2-7, with D perhaps matching TRBD1 (5 bases). This CDR3 is built from 14 residues. Trimming took 3 bases from V and 3 from J, leaving 12 bases between them. CDR3 sequence reads: CASSFRQGGYEQYF. For the CDR3, the DNA is TGTGCCAGCAGTTTCCGCCAGGGTGGCTACGAGCAGTACTTC.

In this sample, this clonotype turned up a few times. The gene calls are TRBV12-3 or TRBV12-4 and TRBJ1-1; 8 nucleotides align to TRBD1. Unmatched junction bases numbered 13, after V lost 7 bases and J lost 3 bases. This CDR3 contains 16 residues. The DNA of the CDR3 is TGTGCCAGCAATCAAGGACAGGGTGGGTGGGACACTGAAGCTTTCTTT. Protein product: CASNQGQGGWDTEAFF.